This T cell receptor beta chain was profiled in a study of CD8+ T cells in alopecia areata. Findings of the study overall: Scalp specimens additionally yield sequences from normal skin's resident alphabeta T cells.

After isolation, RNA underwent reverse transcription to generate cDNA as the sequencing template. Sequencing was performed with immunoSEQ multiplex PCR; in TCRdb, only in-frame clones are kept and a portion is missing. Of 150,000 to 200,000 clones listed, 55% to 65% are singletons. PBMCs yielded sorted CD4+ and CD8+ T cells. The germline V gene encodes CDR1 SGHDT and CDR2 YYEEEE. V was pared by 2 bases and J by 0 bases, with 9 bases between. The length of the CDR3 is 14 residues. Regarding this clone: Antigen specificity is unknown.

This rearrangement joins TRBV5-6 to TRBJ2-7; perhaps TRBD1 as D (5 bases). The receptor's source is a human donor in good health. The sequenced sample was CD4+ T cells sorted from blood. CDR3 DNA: TGTGCCAGCAGCTTTGACAGCGACTCCTACGAGCAGTACTTC. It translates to CASSFDSDSYEQYF.